This entry concerns a single TCR beta chain. This clone was recorded a few times. Its binding antigen is unknown. No qualities accompany the bases; no much larger clone lies one base away. The record originates from a study of metastatic and nonmetastatic thyroid tumors (TCRdb year 2020). In terms of the full investigation: For patients with malignant and with benign thyroid disease, the researchers compared repertoires between peripheral blood samples and tumor or nodule tissue samples.

CDR1 is given as SNHLY and CDR2 as FYNNEI, both from the germline V gene. V gives up 2 bases and J gives up 4 bases, and the segment between their germline ends measures 8 bases. The CDR3 has 13 amino acids, counting the end cysteine and phenylalanine. Kept here is only the CDR3 DNA, which spans 39 bases and is read in frame from base 1. Before undergoing thyroid surgery, none of the patients had been given any kind of treatment. The study retrospectively analysed patient clinical samples collected from the early 2010s to the late 2010s using T-cell receptor beta sequencing. General study outcomes and caveats: In both blood and tumor samples, malignant tumors were reported to have significantly higher TCR beta diversity than benign nodules.

The receptor library was made with PCR. Sequencing was carried out with an Illumina HiSeq 4000. High-throughput sequencing was used to profile the TCR beta-chain CDR3 region of every patient. In the paper's pipeline: A classifier to discriminate distant-metastatic papillary thyroid cancer patients was built from CDR3 differences across clinicopathological groups. The Shannon index was used to measure repertoire diversity, and the Morisita-Horn index was used to measure how similar tumor and blood repertoires were. TCRdb trimmed public reads at Q25 via fastp, called clones via MiXCR and kept in-frame beta chains. The V and J calls come from TCRdb's annotation, not from the publication. The sample has tens of thousands of clones on record, 20% to 25% of them singletons. The ten largest clones add up to about 43% of the sample.

Sequencing input: blood. The chain joins TRBV2 to TRBJ1-1, with no D gene named confidently. The clonotype was recovered from a female donor with papillary thyroid cancer or a benign thyroid nodule (not recorded which). Some clones in this sample may be carry-over from other donors' samples. Read as DNA, the sequence is TGTGCCAGCAGTGAATTCCTGGGCACTGAAGCTTTCTTT. Its protein is CASSEFLGTEAFF.